The next 18 T cell receptor beta chains were all read from a single sample in a study of cytotoxic CD8 clonotypes in ibrutinib-treated CLL. Profiled with immunoSEQ multiplex PCR; TCRdb holds only in-frame clones, not every one. The sample lists 160,000 or so clones; roughly 86% were seen once. The sequences come from PBMCs, collected after 12 months of ibrutinib treatment. These TCRs come from a human donor with chronic lymphocytic leukemia.

This clone was detected a few times. The chain joins TRBV7-2 to TRBJ1-6; D is possibly TRBD1 (6 bases). The CDR3 covers 15 residues. Germline CDR1 is SGHTA and CDR2 is FQGNSA. The V gene lost 4 bases and the J gene lost 14 bases, with 21 bases spanning the gap. CDR3 region: CASSSRTEAPLALHF. CDR3 nucleotides: TGTGCCAGCAGCTCTAGGACAGAAGCCCCCCTGGCCCTCCACTTT.

The chain couples TRBV7-2 to TRBJ1-1; D is possibly TRBD1 (5 bases). Trimming took 7 bases from V and 5 from J, leaving 14 bases between them. The germline CDR1 and CDR2 sequences are SGHTA and FQGNSA. CDR3 length equals 13 residues. CDR3 coding DNA: TGTGCCAGCAAAGTGATAAGGGGAACTGAAGCTTTCTTT. This sequence encodes CASKVIRGTEAFF.

The chain uses TRBV28 and TRBJ2-7; D not resolved. Looked up from germline, CDR1 is MDHEN and CDR2 is SYDVKM. With 8 bases removed from V and 5 bases from J, the gap between germline ends came to 16 bases. The CDR3 length is 13 residues. The CDR3 nucleotides read TGTGCCAGCGGAATACTATACGGCGACGAGCAGTACTTC. The encoded protein is CASGILYGDEQYF.

The chain employs TRBV4-3 and TRBJ2-7; TRBD1 agrees at 9 bases. V gave up 0 bases and J gave up 6 bases; unmatched junction bases: 15. The length of the CDR3 is 18 residues. Germline V gene lookup returns CDR1 LGHNA and CDR2 YSLEER. CDR3 sequence (DNA): TGCGCCAGCAGCCAAGATCCCTTGCCGGGACAGGGTGTTTGCGAGCAGTACTTC. Translating gives CASSQDPLPGQGVCEQYF.

V gene TRBV10-3 combines with J gene TRBJ1-5; TRBD1 agrees at 9 bases. V was pared by 7 bases and J by 2 bases, with 6 bases of the junction left unmatched. The CDR3 length is 15 residues. Germline V CDR1 and CDR2: ENHRY, SYGVKD. CDR3: CAIKGTGSGNQPQHF. For the CDR3, the DNA is TGTGCCATCAAGGGGACAGGGTCAGGCAATCAGCCCCAGCATTTT.

The chain joins TRBV7-2 to TRBJ2-7, with D possibly TRBD2 on 5 matching bases. The germline CDR1 and CDR2 sequences are SGHTA and FQGNSA. The germline V and J ends were trimmed by 3 bases and 7 bases, with 16 bases remaining between them. The CDR3 runs to 14 residues. CDR3 in DNA: TGTGCCAGCAGCTTTTGGACTCCCCTCCCGGAGCAGTACTTC. Residues: CASSFWTPLPEQYF.

V is TRBV28 and J is TRBJ2-7, with D tentatively TRBD1 or TRBD2 (5 bases each). Trimming took off 6 bases at V and 3 bases at J, with 12 bases between the two ends. Looked up from germline, CDR1 is MDHEN and CDR2 is SYDVKM. The CDR3 spans 13 residues. CDR3 amino acids: CASSWGRNYEQYF. In DNA, the CDR3 is TGTGCCAGCAGCTGGGGACGCAACTACGAGCAGTACTTC.

V is TRBV4-2 and J is TRBJ2-3, with 7 bases aligning to TRBD2. This CDR3 has 16 amino acids. Germline values: CDR1 LGHNA, CDR2 YNFKEQ. V shed 4 bases, J shed 1 base, and the junction held 8 bases outside the gene matches. CDR3 region: CASSPGRGEGTDTQYF. CDR3 DNA: TGTGCCAGCAGCCCGGGGAGGGGCGAGGGCACAGATACGCAGTATTTT.

This chain links TRBV5-8 with TRBJ1-1, with 7 bases fitting TRBD1. CDR1 is SGHTS and CDR2 is YDEGEE in the germline V gene. There are 14 residues in the CDR3. J gave up 5 bases and V 1 base, and 5 bases lay outside the gene matches. The CDR3 spells CASSLKQGRTEAFF. The CDR3 region has the DNA TGTGCCAGCAGCTTGAAACAGGGGAGGACTGAAGCTTTCTTT.

The rearrangement joins TRBV28 to TRBJ1-5; D is possibly TRBD1 (5 bases). Germline CDR1 is MDHEN and CDR2 is SYDVKM. V was clipped by 6 bases and J by 7 bases, with 13 bases between them. The CDR3 consists of 13 residues. CDR3 loop: CASRGGTGQPQHF. CDR3 sequence (DNA): TGTGCCAGCAGGGGGGGAACGGGGCAGCCCCAGCATTTT.

The V and J genes are TRBV5-6 and TRBJ1-2, with TRBD1 identical over 8 bases. Per germline, CDR1 SGHDT and CDR2 YYEEEE. The V and J ends lost 0 bases and 3 bases, in that order; junction bases with no gene match: 7. This CDR3 has 16 residues. As DNA, the CDR3 is TGTGCCAGCAGCTTGGCTGGGGACAGGAGCGACTATGGCTACACCTTC. Protein sequence: CASSLAGDRSDYGYTF.

V usage is TRBV6-5 and J usage is TRBJ1-2; 11 bases align to TRBD1. V lost 4 bases and J lost 0; bases outside the gene matches: 4. This CDR3 is 16 amino acids long. The germline V gene encodes CDR1 MNHEY and CDR2 SVGAGI. CDR3 bases: TGTGCCAGCAGTTCGGACAGGGGGCGATCTAACTATGGCTACACCTTC. Translating gives CASSSDRGRSNYGYTF.

The chain couples TRBV6-5 to TRBJ1-5, with D possibly matching TRBD1 (5 bases). The V gene lost 6 bases and the J gene lost 8 bases, with 8 bases spanning the gap. Germline CDR1 and CDR2: MNHEY and SVGAGI. The CDR3 runs 11 residues. The CDR3 region is CASSQGEPQHF. The CDR3 DNA reads TGTGCCAGCAGCCAAGGGGAGCCCCAGCATTTT.

The chain carries TRBV4-3 and TRBJ1-5, with D unresolved. In germline, CDR1 is LGHNA, CDR2 YSLEER. This CDR3 contains 13 residues. V was clipped by 2 bases and J by 5 bases, with 7 bases between them. Written as DNA, the CDR3 is TGCGCCAGCAGCCAAAGTCTTGATCAGCCCCAGCATTTT. Amino acids: CASSQSLDQPQHF.

A few counts support this clone. This chain joins TRBV27 and TRBJ1-3, with TRBD1 matching over 9 bases. The CDR3 spans 18 residues. Germline assignment: CDR1 MNHEY and CDR2 SMNVEV (reference sequence). Germline trimming cut 5 bases from V and 5 bases from J; bases unmatched to any gene: 16. The CDR3 here is CASSPSRVGQGGRNTIYF. The CDR3 DNA is TGTGCCAGCAGTCCCTCCCGCGTGGGACAGGGAGGCAGAAACACCATATATTTT.

The chain joins TRBV19 to TRBJ2-2, with 8 positions matching TRBD1. The trim removed 5 bases at V and 4 bases at J, leaving 6 bases unmatched. The CDR3 spans 15 residues. In germline, CDR1 is LNHDA, CDR2 SQIVND (reference sequence). CDR3 protein: CASSADRVFTGELFF. In nucleotides, the CDR3 is TGTGCCAGTAGTGCGGACAGGGTGTTCACCGGGGAGCTGTTTTTT.

This chain connects TRBV4-2 to TRBJ1-5; D uncertain. Germline CDR1 and CDR2: LGHNA and YNFKEQ. V shed 3 bases and J shed 6 bases, with 12 bases lying between them. The CDR3 covers 14 residues. Here the CDR3 reads CASSQKVGSQPQHF. CDR3 in DNA: TGTGCCAGCAGCCAGAAGGTTGGGAGTCAGCCCCAGCATTTT.

This chain uses TRBV6-4 with TRBJ1-6; D ambiguous. Germline CDR1 reads MRHNA; CDR2 reads SNTAGT. The CDR3 sequence is 16 residues long. V lost 8 bases, J lost 5 bases, and 19 bases lay in between. CDR3 residues: CASPLPGQLNNSPLHF. The CDR3 DNA sequence: TGTGCCAGCCCTTTGCCGGGTCAGTTGAATAATTCACCCCTCCACTTT.